The clone carrying this T cell receptor beta chain was picked up a small number of times. This sample was taken from a study of regulatory T cells in long-lasting Graves disease. Sequencing libraries for TCR beta were prepared with iRepertoire HTBI primers and Arm-PCR of CDR3 regions. In TCRdb, the multiplex PCR reads were re-called with MiXCR into one record per CDR3 protein. The sample holds more than 300,000 distinct CDR3 sequences; under 20% are singletons and the top ten take 20% to 25%. The time point denotes: newly diagnosed GD, antithyroid drugs for less than 3 months. From PBMCs, RNA was extracted and then used to make the TCR library. These data were also filed under a second study, of T cells in Graves' hyperthyroidism and ophthalmopathy.

The source was peripheral blood mononuclear cells (PBMCs), collected at new diagnosis, from a patient treated with antithyroid drugs. The TCR sequence derives from a woman younger than 35 with Graves disease.

DNA for the CDR3: TGCAGCGTTGATCTCGGGACAGGGGGTTACGAGCAGTACTTC. It yields the protein CSVDLGTGGYEQYF. This chain links TRBV29-1 with TRBJ2-7, with 11 bases matching TRBD1. In germline, CDR1 is SQVTM, CDR2 ANQGSEA. J gave up 4 bases and V 3 bases, and 5 bases lay outside the gene matches. This CDR3 spans 14 amino acids.